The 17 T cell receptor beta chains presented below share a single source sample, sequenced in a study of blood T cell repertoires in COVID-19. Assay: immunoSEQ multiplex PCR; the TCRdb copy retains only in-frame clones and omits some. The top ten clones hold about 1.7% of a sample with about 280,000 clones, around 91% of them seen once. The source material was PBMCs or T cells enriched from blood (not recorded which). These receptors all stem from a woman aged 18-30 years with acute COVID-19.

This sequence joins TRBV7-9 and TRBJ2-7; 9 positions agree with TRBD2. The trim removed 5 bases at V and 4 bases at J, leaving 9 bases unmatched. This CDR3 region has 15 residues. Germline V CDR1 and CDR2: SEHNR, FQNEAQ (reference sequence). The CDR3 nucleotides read TGTGCCAGCAGCCTCAGTAGCGGGAGATGGTACGAGCAGTACTTC. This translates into CASSLSSGRWYEQYF. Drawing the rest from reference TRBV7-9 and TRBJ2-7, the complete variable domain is DTGVSQNPRHKITKRGQNVTFRCDPISEHNRLYWYRQTLGQGPEFLTYFQNEAQLEKSRLLSDRFSAERPKGSFSTLEIQRTEQGDSAMYLCASSLSSGRWYEQYFGPGTRLTVT.

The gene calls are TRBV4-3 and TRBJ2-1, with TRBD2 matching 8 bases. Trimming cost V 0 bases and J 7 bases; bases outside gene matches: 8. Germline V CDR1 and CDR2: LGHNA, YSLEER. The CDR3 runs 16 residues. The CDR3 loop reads CASSQDSVRGGNEQFF. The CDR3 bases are TGCGCCAGCAGCCAAGATTCGGTACGGGGGGGAAATGAGCAGTTCTTC.

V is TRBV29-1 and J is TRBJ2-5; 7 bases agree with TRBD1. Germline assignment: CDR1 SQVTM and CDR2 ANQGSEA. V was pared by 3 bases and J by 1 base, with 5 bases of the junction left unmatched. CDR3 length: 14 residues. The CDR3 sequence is CSVDLGTVQETQYF. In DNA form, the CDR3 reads TGCAGCGTTGACCTCGGGACAGTCCAAGAGACCCAGTACTTC.

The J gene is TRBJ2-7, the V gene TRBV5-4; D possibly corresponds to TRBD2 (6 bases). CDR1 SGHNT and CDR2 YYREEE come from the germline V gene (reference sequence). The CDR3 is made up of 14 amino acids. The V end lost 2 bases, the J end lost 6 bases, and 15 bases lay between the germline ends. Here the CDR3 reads CASSFRESVLEQYF. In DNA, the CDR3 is TGTGCCAGCAGCTTCCGGGAGTCTGTGCTCGAGCAGTACTTC.

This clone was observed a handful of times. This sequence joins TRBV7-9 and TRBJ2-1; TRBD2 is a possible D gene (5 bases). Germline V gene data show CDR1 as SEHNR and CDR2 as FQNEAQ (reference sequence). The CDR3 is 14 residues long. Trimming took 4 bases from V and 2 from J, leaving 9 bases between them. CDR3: CASSSSFAYNEQFF. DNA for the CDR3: TGTGCCAGCAGCTCTAGCTTTGCCTACAATGAGCAGTTCTTC.

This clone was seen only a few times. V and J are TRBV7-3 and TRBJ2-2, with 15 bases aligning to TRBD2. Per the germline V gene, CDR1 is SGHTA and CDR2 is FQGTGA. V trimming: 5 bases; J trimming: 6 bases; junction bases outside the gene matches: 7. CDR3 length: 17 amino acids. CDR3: CASSGGLAGGRAGELFF. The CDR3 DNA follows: TGTGCCAGCAGCGGGGGACTAGCGGGAGGCCGAGCCGGGGAGCTGTTTTTT. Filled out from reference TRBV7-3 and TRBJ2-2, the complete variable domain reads GAGVSQTPSNKVTEKGKYVELRCDPISGHTALYWYRQSLGQGPEFLIYFQGTGAADDSGLPNDRFFAVRPEGSVSTLKIQRTERGDSAVYLCASSGGLAGGRAGELFFGEGSRLTVL.

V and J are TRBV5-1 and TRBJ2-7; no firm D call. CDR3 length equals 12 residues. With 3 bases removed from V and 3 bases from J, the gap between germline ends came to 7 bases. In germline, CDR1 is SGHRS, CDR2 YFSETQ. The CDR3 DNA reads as TGCGCCAGCAGCTCAACAGACTACGAGCAGTACTTC. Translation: CASSSTDYEQYF.

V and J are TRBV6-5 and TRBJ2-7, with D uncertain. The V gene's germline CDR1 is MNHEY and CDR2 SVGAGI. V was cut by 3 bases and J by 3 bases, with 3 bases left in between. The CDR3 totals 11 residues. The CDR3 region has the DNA TGTGCCAGCAGTTATAACTACGAGCAGTACTTC. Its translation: CASSYNYEQYF.

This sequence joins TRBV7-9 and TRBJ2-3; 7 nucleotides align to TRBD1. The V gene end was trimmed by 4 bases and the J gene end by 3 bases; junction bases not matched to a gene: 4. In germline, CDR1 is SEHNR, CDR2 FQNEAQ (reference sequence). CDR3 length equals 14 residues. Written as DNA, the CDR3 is TGTGCCAGCAGCTGGGCAGGGGGTACAGATACGCAGTATTTT. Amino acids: CASSWAGGTDTQYF.

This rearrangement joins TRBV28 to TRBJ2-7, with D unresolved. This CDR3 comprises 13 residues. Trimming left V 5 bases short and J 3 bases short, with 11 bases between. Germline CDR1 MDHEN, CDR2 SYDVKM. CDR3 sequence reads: CASSPPSNYEQYF. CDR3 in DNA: TGTGCCAGCAGTCCCCCATCCAACTACGAGCAGTACTTC.

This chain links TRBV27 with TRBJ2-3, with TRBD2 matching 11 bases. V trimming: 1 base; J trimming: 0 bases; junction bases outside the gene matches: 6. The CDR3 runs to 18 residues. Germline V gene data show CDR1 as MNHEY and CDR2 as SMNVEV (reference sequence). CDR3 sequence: CASSLWFTSGSSTDTQYF. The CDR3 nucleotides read TGTGCCAGCAGTTTATGGTTCACTAGCGGGAGCAGCACAGATACGCAGTATTTT.

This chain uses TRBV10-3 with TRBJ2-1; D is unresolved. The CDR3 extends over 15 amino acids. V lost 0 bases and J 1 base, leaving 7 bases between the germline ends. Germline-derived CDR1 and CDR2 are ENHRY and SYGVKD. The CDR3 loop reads CAISESTGSYNEQFF. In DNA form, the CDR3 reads TGTGCCATCAGTGAGTCAACGGGTTCCTACAATGAGCAGTTCTTC.

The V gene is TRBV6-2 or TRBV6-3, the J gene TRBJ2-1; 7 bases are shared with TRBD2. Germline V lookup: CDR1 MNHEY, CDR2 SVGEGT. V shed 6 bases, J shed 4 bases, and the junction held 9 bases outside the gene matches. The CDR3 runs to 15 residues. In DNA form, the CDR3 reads TGTGCCAGCAGCAACACTGGCGGGAGTTACAATGAGCAGTTCTTC. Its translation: CASSNTGGSYNEQFF.

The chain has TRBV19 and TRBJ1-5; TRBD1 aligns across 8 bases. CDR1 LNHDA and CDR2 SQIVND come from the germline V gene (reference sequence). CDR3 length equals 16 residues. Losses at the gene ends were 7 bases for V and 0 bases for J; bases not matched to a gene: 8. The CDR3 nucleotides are TGTGCCAGTAAAGGGACAGGAGTTTATAGCAATCAGCCCCAGCATTTT. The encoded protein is CASKGTGVYSNQPQHF.

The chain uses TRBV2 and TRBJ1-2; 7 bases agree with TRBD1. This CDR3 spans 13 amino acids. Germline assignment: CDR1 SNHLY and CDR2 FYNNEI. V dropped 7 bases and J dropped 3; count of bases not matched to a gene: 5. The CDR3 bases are TGTGCCAGCACGGGGGACAGTGACTATGGCTACACCTTC. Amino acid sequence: CASTGDSDYGYTF.

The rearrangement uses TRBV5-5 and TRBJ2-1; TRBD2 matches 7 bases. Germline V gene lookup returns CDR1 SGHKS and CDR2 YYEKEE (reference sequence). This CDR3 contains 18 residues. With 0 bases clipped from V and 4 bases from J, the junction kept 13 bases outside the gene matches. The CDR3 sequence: CASSLVSSGTLTYNEQFF. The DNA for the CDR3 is TGTGCCAGCAGCTTGGTCTCTAGCGGAACTCTAACGTACAATGAGCAGTTCTTC. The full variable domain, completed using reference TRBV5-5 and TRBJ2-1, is DAGVTQSPTHLIKTRGQQVTLRCSPISGHKSVSWYQQVLGQGPQFIFQYYEKEERGRGNFPDRFSARQFPNYSSELNVNALLLGDSALYLCASSLVSSGTLTYNEQFFGPGTRLTVL.

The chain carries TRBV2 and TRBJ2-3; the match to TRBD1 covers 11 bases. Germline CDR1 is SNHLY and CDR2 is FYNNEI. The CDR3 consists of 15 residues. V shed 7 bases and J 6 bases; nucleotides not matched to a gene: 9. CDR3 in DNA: TGTGCCAGCACGGGACAGGGGGTGAGGCGGGATACGCAGTATTTT. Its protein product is CASTGQGVRRDTQYF.